The clone carrying this TCR beta chain appeared a few times. As for time point: sample taken at primary tumor resection. Unsorted whole RNA samples from tumor, nontumor lung or frozen PBMC were sequenced. Around 68 TRACERx patients with early, untreated non-small cell lung cancer donated samples. From germline, CDR1 is MRHNA and CDR2 SNTAGT. Trimming took off 4 bases at V and 0 bases at J, with 10 bases between the two ends. The CDR3 sequence is 15 residues long. This entry belongs to a study of spatial heterogeneity in lung cancer. Background on the study: There were consistently more beta-chain sequences detected than alpha-chain sequences.

All TCR cDNA molecules were individually tagged with a unique molecular identifier. TCRdb processed the 5' RACE reads anew with MiXCR; each CDR3 protein has one entry. Here the sample spans tens of thousands of distinct CDR3 sequences, around 5% being singletons. This receptor was taken from a male donor with early-stage non-small cell lung cancer. V gene TRBV6-4 combines with J gene TRBJ2-4; D not resolved. The sample in question was PBMCs, obtained at surgery. CDR3 nucleotides: TGTGCCAGCAGTGCCCCTAAGATAGCCAAAAACATTCAGTACTTC. Translated: CASSAPKIAKNIQYF.